Each of the 18 T cell receptor beta chains below was sequenced from the same sample in a study of blood T cell repertoires in COVID-19 (dated by TCRdb to 2020 to 2022). The library was built by means of the immunoSEQ multiplex PCR assay. In TCRdb, the immuneACCESS table is reduced to in-frame sequences with V and J assigned. These tables do not hold every clone; where another copy was compared, an unresolved V gene accounts for under half, and the others remain unexplained. The table for this sample lists about 260,000 clones; more than 75% of them were counted only once. The ten most abundant clones make up 2% to 2.5% of the sample. Sequencing used peripheral blood. The origin of the receptors is a woman aged 45-65 years with acute or convalescent COVID-19.

The J gene is TRBJ1-4, the V gene TRBV28, with 7 bases aligning to TRBD1. The CDR3 is 13 amino acids. The junction had 7 bases not matched to a gene; V was cut back by 7 bases and J by 8 bases. CDR1 MDHEN and CDR2 SYDVKM come from the germline V gene. CDR3 in amino acids: CASKQGPGEKLFF. CDR3 nucleotide sequence: TGTGCCAGCAAACAGGGGCCCGGCGAAAAACTGTTTTTT.

The chain couples TRBV30 to TRBJ2-5; D gene ambiguous. The CDR3 is made up of 13 amino acids. CDR1 and CDR2 (germline): GTSNPN, SVGIG (reference sequence). V lost 1 base and J lost 3, with 9 bases in between. The DNA of the CDR3 is TGTGCCTGGAGTGCCACCGTAGAAGAGACCCAGTACTTC. Protein sequence: CAWSATVEETQYF.

The chain links TRBV9 to TRBJ2-5; 10 bases fit TRBD2. CDR1 is SGDLS, CDR2 YYNGEE, per germline. This CDR3 contains 17 residues. The J segment lost 2 bases and the V segment lost 3 bases, leaving 10 bases of the junction unmatched. CDR3 sequence reads: CASSAGTSANTQETQYF. The DNA of the CDR3 is TGTGCCAGCAGCGCGGGGACTAGCGCAAACACACAAGAGACCCAGTACTTC.

This rearrangement joins TRBV4-3 to TRBJ2-2; D uncertain. The CDR3 loop spans 17 amino acids. Per the germline V gene, CDR1 is LGHNA and CDR2 is YSLEER. Trimming pared 0 bases from V and 6 bases from J, leaving 17 bases between. The CDR3 protein is CASSQDQRLVFSGELFF. The CDR3 DNA sequence: TGCGCCAGCAGCCAAGATCAACGGCTAGTCTTCTCCGGGGAGCTGTTTTTT.

This rearrangement joins TRBV4-1 to TRBJ2-7; 9 bases align to TRBD1. V trimming: 3 bases; J trimming: 3 bases; junction bases outside the gene matches: 6. The CDR3 spans 15 residues. Germline CDR1 reads MGHRA; CDR2 reads YSYEKL. The CDR3, as DNA: TGCGCCAGCAGCCAGGCTTGGACAGGGGTCTACGAGCAGTACTTC. Its translation is CASSQAWTGVYEQYF.

This rearrangement joins TRBV27 to TRBJ2-7; tentative D call: TRBD2 (6 bases). The CDR3 runs to 16 residues. Germline V lookup: CDR1 MNHEY, CDR2 SMNVEV (reference sequence). The germline V and J ends were trimmed by 1 base and 1 base, with 14 bases remaining between them. CDR3 DNA sequence: TGTGCCAGCAGTTTATATGGGACTCTGTCTTCCTACGAGCAGTACTTC. Translated: CASSLYGTLSSYEQYF.

This chain uses TRBV4-3 with TRBJ2-1; D gene uncertain. Trimming cost V 0 bases and J 11 bases, with 11 bases left between them. Germline V CDR1 and CDR2: LGHNA, YSLEER. This CDR3 is 13 amino acids long. The CDR3 DNA is TGCGCCAGCAGCCAAGATTTGGCAGTCCAGCAGTTCTTC. This codes for CASSQDLAVQQFF.

J is TRBJ1-5 and V is TRBV28, with 9 positions matching TRBD1. Losses at the gene ends were 5 bases for V and 3 bases for J; bases not matched to a gene: 11. This CDR3 has 17 amino acids. CDR1 and CDR2 (germline): MDHEN, SYDVKM. The chain's CDR3 is CASSNRDRERINQPQHF. CDR3 nucleotides: TGTGCCAGCAGTAATAGGGACAGGGAGCGGATCAATCAGCCCCAGCATTTT.

The chain combines TRBV9 with TRBJ1-5; D unresolved. The CDR3 consists of 15 residues. Between the trimmed V and J ends, which lost 5 bases and 5 bases, there was a span of 17 bases. Germline lookup yields CDR1 SGDLS and CDR2 YYNGEE. The CDR3 is CASSRTVRPDQPQHF. For the CDR3, the DNA is TGTGCCAGCAGTAGAACAGTACGCCCTGATCAGCCCCAGCATTTT.

This clone appeared a few times. The chain combines TRBV7-3 with TRBJ1-6; D may be TRBD1 (5 bases). The CDR3 has 14 residues. V was clipped by 3 bases and J by 5 bases, with 8 bases between them. Germline assignment: CDR1 SGHTA and CDR2 FQGTGA. CDR3 protein: CASSFGRDNSPLHF. DNA of the CDR3: TGTGCCAGCAGCTTTGGCAGGGATAATTCACCCCTCCACTTT.

This clone was seen only a few times. This rearrangement joins TRBV7-9 to TRBJ2-3; D is perhaps TRBD1 (6 bases). Per germline, CDR1 SEHNR and CDR2 FQNEAQ (reference sequence). CDR3 size: 18 residues. Deletions cut 6 bases from V and 0 bases from J, with 22 bases between. In DNA form, the CDR3 reads TGTGCCAGCAGTTATAAAGCCTTCGGGACACCTAGCACAGATACGCAGTATTTT. It encodes CASSYKAFGTPSTDTQYF.

The J gene is TRBJ1-5, the V gene TRBV7-9; no definite D call. Germline V lookup: CDR1 SEHNR, CDR2 FQNEAQ (reference sequence). V was shortened by 4 bases and J by 0 bases, with 13 bases between the two germline ends. The CDR3 extends over 16 amino acids. The CDR3: CASSSGGVDSNQPQHF. As DNA, the CDR3 is TGTGCCAGCAGCTCCGGCGGGGTTGATAGCAATCAGCCCCAGCATTTT. The full variable domain, its missing parts supplied by reference TRBV7-9 and TRBJ1-5, is DTGVSQNPRHKITKRGQNVTFRCDPISEHNRLYWYRQTLGQGPEFLTYFQNEAQLEKSRLLSDRFSAERPKGSFSTLEIQRTEQGDSAMYLCASSSGGVDSNQPQHFGDGTRLSIL.

J is TRBJ2-7 and V is TRBV5-4, with TRBD2 matching over 7 bases. Germline values: CDR1 SGHNT, CDR2 YYREEE (reference sequence). V dropped 2 bases and J dropped 0; count of bases not matched to a gene: 5. The CDR3 length is 15 residues. CDR3 residues: CASSFRGDNSYEQYF. The CDR3 DNA reads as TGTGCCAGCAGCTTCCGGGGGGATAACTCCTACGAGCAGTACTTC.

This clone was picked up one time. The chain links TRBV5-1 to TRBJ2-1; D is uncertain. The CDR3 runs to 15 residues. V was cut by 0 bases and J by 0 bases, with 7 bases left in between. Germline loops: CDR1 SGHRS, CDR2 YFSETQ. CDR3 in DNA: TGCGCCAGCAGCTTGGCGCCTAGCTCCTACAATGAGCAGTTCTTC. The encoded protein is CASSLAPSSYNEQFF. The variable domain in full, with the rest retrieved from reference TRBV5-1 and TRBJ2-1, is KAGVTQTPRYLIKTRGQQVTLSCSPISGHRSVSWYQQTPGQGLQFLFEYFSETQRNKGNFPGRFSGRQFSNSRSEMNVSTLELGDSALYLCASSLAPSSYNEQFFGPGTRLTVL.

This clone was recorded only once. This chain joins TRBV5-1 and TRBJ1-1; 7 positions agree with TRBD1. This CDR3 is built from 13 residues. The V gene end was trimmed by 2 bases and the J gene end by 4 bases; junction bases not matched to a gene: 2. Germline V lookup: CDR1 SGHRS, CDR2 YFSETQ. CDR3 bases: TGCGCCAGCAGCTTCCAGGGGGGCACTGAAGCTTTCTTT. Protein product: CASSFQGGTEAFF.

J is TRBJ2-1 and V is TRBV4-2; 9 nucleotides match TRBD2. The junction had 2 bases not matched to a gene; V was cut back by 1 base and J by 1 base. The CDR3 loop spans 16 amino acids. The germline gives CDR1 LGHNA, CDR2 YNFKEQ. This chain's CDR3 is CASSQAAGGSYNEQFF. CDR3 in DNA: TGTGCCAGCAGCCAAGCAGCGGGAGGTTCCTACAATGAGCAGTTCTTC.

The CDR3 DNA follows: TGTGCCACGATAAGGACAGGATACAATGAGCAGTTCTTC. Its translation: CATIRTGYNEQFF. This rearrangement joins TRBV19 to TRBJ2-1; 7 bases line up with TRBD1. The CDR3 has 13 residues. CDR1 is LNHDA, CDR2 SQIVND, per germline (reference sequence). V dropped 10 bases and J dropped 4; count of bases not matched to a gene: 7.

The chain has TRBV5-1 and TRBJ2-1; D is undetermined. Trimming left V 6 bases short and J 7 bases short, with 11 bases between. Germline V gene data show CDR1 as SGHRS and CDR2 as YFSETQ. This CDR3 is built from 12 residues. The CDR3 spells CASIPIRNEQFF. The CDR3 bases are TGCGCCAGCATCCCCATACGGAATGAGCAGTTCTTC.